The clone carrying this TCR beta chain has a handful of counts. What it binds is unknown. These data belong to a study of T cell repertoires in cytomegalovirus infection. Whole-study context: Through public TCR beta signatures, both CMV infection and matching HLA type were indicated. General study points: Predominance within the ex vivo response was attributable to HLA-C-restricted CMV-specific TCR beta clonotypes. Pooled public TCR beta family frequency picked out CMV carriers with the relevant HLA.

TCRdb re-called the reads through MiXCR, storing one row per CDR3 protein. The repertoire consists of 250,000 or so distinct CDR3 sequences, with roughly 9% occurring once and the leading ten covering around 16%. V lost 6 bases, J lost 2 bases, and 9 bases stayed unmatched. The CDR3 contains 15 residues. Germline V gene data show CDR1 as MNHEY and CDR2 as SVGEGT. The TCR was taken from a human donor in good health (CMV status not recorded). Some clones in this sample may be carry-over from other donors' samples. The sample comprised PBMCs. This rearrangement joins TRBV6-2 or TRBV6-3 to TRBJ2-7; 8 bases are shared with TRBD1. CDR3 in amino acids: CASSPGGAGTYEQYF. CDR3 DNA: TGTGCCAGCAGCCCAGGGGGCGCCGGGACCTACGAGCAGTACTTC.